This T cell receptor beta chain was sequenced in a study of cytomegalovirus exposure and HLA in healthy donors. Both 60 Vbeta primers and 13 Jbeta primers went into the PCR. Repertoires were generated with immunoSEQ multiplex PCR, while TCRdb's copy carries only in-frame clones and drops some. The sample holds over 110,000 clones; over 75% are singletons and the top ten take roughly 10%. CDR1 and CDR2 from the germline V gene are GTSNPN and SVGIG (reference sequence). This CDR3 has 16 residues. V was pared by 7 bases and J by 0 bases, with 11 bases of the junction left unmatched. Sequencing was done on a sample of PBMCs. This TCR was recovered from a woman aged 50 to 65 in good health and CMV-seropositive. This chain joins TRBV30 and TRBJ1-1; 10 bases match TRBD1. The CDR3 nucleotides are TGTGCCTACCTTGGGACAGGGGCGAATATGAACACTGAAGCTTTCTTT. This encodes CAYLGTGANMNTEAFF.